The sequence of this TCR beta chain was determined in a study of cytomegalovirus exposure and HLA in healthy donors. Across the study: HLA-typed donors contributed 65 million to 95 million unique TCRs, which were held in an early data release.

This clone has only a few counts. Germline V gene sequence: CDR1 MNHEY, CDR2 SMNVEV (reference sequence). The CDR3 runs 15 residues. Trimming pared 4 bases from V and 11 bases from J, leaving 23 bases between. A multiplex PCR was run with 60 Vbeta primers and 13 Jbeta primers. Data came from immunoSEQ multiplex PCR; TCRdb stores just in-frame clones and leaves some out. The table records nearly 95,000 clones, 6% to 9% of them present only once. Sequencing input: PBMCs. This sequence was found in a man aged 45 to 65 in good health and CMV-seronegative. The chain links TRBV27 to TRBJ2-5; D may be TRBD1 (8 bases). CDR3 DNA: TGTGCCAGCAGTTCTCTAGCAGGGGGCGGGAGAGAGCAGTACTTC. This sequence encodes CASSSLAGGGREQYF.